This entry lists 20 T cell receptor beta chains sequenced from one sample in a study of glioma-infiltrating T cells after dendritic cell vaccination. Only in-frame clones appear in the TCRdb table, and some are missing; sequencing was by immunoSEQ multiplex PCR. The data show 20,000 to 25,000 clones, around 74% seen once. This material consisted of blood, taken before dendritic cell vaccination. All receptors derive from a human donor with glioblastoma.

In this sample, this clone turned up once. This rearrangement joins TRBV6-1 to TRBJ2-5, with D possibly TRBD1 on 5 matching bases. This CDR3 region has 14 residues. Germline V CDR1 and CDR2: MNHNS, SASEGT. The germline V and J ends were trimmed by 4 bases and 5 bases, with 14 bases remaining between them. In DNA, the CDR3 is TGTGCCAGCAGTGGGACATGGGCGTGGGAGACCCAGTACTTC. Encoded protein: CASSGTWAWETQYF.

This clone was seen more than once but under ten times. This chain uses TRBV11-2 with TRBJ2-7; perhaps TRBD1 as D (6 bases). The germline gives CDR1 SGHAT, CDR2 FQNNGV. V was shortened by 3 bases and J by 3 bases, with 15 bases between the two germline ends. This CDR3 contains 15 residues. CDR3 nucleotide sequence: TGTGCCAGCAGCTTGGTCTGGGACACTATCTACGAGCAGTACTTC. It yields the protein CASSLVWDTIYEQYF.

The CDR3 loop reads CASRSFGGGEQYF. The CDR3 DNA sequence: TGTGCCAGCAGAAGCTTTGGGGGGGGCGAGCAGTACTTC. This chain connects TRBV6-5 to TRBJ2-7; 7 bases fit TRBD2. V lost 6 bases, J lost 6 bases, and 8 bases stayed unmatched. This CDR3 spans 13 amino acids. The germline V gene has CDR1 MNHEY and CDR2 SVGAGI.

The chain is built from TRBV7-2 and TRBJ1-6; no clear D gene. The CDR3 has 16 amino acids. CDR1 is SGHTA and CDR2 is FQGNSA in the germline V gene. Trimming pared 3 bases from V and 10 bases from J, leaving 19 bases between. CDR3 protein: CASSFSGRARGSPLHF. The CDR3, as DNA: TGTGCCAGCAGCTTCAGCGGCCGGGCCCGAGGATCACCCCTCCACTTT.

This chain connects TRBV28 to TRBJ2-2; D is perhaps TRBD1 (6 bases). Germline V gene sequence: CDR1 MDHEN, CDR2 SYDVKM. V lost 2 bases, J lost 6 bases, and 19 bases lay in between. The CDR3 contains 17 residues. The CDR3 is CASSLTGIAGGAGELFF. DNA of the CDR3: TGTGCCAGCAGTTTAACAGGGATAGCAGGTGGCGCCGGGGAGCTGTTTTTT.

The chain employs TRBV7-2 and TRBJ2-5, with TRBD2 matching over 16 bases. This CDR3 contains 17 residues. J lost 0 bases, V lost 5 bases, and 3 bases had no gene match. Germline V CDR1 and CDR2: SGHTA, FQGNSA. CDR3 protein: CASSPGLAGGYQETQYF. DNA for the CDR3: TGTGCCAGCAGCCCGGGACTAGCGGGAGGGTACCAAGAGACCCAGTACTTC. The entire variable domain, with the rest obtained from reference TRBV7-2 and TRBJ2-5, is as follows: GAGVSQSPSNKVTEKGKDVELRCDPISGHTALYWYRQSLGQGLEFLIYFQGNSAPDKSGLPSDRFSAERTGGSVSTLTIQRTQQEDSAVYLCASSPGLAGGYQETQYFGPGTRLLVL.

The CDR3 DNA is TGTGCCAGCAGTTCCTACGGGGATAGAGGTGAAAAACTGTTTTTT. Residues: CASSSYGDRGEKLFF. The chain has TRBV28 and TRBJ1-4; no clear D gene. The CDR3 covers 15 residues. Germline CDR1 reads MDHEN; CDR2 reads SYDVKM. V was shortened by 4 bases and J by 7 bases, with 16 bases between the two germline ends.

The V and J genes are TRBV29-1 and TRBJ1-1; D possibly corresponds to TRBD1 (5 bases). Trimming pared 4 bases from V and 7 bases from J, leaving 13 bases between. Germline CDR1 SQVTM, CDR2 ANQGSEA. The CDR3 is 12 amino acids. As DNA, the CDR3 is TGCAGCGTTGGTCAAGGGGCCTATGAAGCTTTCTTT. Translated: CSVGQGAYEAFF.

The CDR3 nucleotides read TGCGCCAGCAGCCGGGAGGGAAGTGGTGGGGAGACCCAGTACTTC. It is translated as CASSREGSGGETQYF. The chain carries TRBV5-1 and TRBJ2-5; 8 bases agree with TRBD2. The CDR3 is 15 amino acids. J was trimmed by 5 bases and V by 4 bases; bases with no gene match: 10. CDR1 SGHRS and CDR2 YFSETQ come from the germline V gene.

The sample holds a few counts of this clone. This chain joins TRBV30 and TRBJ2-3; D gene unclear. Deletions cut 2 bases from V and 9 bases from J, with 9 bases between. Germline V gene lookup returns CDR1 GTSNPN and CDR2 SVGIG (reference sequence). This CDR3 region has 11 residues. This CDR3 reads CAWSLPVTQYF. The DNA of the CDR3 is TGTGCCTGGAGTCTCCCGGTGACGCAGTATTTT.

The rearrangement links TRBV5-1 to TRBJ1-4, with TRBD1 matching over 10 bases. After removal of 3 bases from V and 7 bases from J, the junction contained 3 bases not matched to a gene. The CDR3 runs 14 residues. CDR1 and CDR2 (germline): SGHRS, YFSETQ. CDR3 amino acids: CASSYGQGGEKLFF. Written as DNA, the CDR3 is TGCGCCAGCAGCTATGGACAGGGGGGTGAAAAACTGTTTTTT.

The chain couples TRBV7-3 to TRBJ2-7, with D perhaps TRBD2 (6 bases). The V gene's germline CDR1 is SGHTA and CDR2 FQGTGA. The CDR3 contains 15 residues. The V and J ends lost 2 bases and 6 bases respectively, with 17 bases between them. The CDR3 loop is CASSLFGGTQGEQYF. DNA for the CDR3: TGTGCCAGCAGCTTATTTGGCGGGACCCAGGGCGAGCAGTACTTC.

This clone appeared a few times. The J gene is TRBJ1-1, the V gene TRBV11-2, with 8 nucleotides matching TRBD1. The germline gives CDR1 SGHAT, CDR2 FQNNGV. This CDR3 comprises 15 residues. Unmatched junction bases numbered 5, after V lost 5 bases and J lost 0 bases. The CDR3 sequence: CASSQRTGMNTEAFF. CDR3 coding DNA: TGTGCCAGCAGCCAGAGGACAGGGATGAACACTGAAGCTTTCTTT.

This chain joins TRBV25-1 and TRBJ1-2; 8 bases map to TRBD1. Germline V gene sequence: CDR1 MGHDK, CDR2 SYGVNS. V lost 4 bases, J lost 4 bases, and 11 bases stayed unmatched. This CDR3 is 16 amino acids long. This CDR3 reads CASSGLGTGAAYGYTF. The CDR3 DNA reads TGTGCCAGCAGTGGGTTAGGGACAGGCGCCGCCTATGGCTACACCTTC.

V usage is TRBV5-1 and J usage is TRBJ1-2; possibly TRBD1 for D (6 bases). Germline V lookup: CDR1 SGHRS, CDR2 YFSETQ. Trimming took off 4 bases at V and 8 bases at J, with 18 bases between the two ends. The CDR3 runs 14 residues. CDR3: CASSADRNRLGYTF. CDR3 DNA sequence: TGCGCCAGCAGCGCCGACAGGAACCGGTTGGGCTACACCTTC. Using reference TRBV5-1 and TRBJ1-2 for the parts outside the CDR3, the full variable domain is KAGVTQTPRYLIKTRGQQVTLSCSPISGHRSVSWYQQTPGQGLQFLFEYFSETQRNKGNFPGRFSGRQFSNSRSEMNVSTLELGDSALYLCASSADRNRLGYTFGSGTRLTVV.

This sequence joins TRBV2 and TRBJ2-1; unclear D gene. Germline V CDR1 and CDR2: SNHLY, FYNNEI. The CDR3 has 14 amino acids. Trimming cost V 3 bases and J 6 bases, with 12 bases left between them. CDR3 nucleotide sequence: TGTGCCAGCAGTGATGTCCAATTTTTCAATGAGCAGTTCTTC. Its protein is CASSDVQFFNEQFF.

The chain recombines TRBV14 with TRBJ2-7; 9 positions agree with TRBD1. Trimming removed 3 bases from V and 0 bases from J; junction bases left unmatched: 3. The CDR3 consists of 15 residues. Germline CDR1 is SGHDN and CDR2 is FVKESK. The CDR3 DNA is TGTGCCAGCAGCCAGGGACAGGGCTACTCCTACGAGCAGTACTTC. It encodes CASSQGQGYSYEQYF.

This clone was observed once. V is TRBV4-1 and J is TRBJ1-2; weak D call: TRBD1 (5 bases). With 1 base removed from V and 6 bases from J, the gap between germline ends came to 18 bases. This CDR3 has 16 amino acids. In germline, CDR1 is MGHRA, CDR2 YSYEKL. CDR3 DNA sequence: TGCGCCAGCAGCCAAGGGGGGGGAAGGACGTATAATGGCTACACCTTC. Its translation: CASSQGGGRTYNGYTF.

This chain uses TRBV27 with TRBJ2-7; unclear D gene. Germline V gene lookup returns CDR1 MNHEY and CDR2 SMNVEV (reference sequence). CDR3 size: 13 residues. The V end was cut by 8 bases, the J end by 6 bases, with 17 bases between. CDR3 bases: TGTGCCAGCTCCCGATCCCAGTTCCGCGAGCAGTACTTC. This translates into CASSRSQFREQYF.

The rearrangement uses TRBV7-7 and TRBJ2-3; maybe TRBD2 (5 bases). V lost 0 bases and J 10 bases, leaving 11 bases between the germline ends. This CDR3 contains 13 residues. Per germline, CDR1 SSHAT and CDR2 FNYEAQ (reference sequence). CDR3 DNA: TGTGCCAGCAGCTTAGCGATGGCGGAGGCGCAGTATTTT. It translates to CASSLAMAEAQYF.